The clone carrying this TCR beta chain was seen just once. Its antigen is not identified. The trim removed 6 bases at V and 9 bases at J, leaving 16 bases unmatched. The germline V gene encodes CDR1 DFQATT and CDR2 SNEGSKA (reference sequence). This CDR3 is 16 amino acids long. RNA totalling roughly 0.5 to 1 ug underwent reverse transcription with random hexamers. TCR beta CDR3 was amplified by immunoSEQ covering 54 Vbeta and 13 Jbeta. Via MiXCR, TCRdb re-called the immunoSEQ multiplex PCR reads, giving one row per CDR3 protein. The table records 170,000 or so distinct CDR3 sequences, approximately 93% of them present only once. This entry comes from a study of CD8 T cells in Susac syndrome. The multiple sclerosis controls, all treatment-naive patients, had relapsing-remitting disease that was stable or active. The CD8+ and CD4+ T cells were negatively isolated, with the TEMRA cells enriched by FACS.

Study results and caveats: The study acknowledged a relatively small number of individuals in its TCR sequencing and HLA analysis.

The sample comprised CD4+ T cells from PBMCs. This TCR was recovered from a human donor with multiple sclerosis. V and J are TRBV20-1 and TRBJ2-1; 11 bases fit TRBD2. The CDR3 bases are TGCAGTGCCCCAAGCCCGGGACTAGCGGCCGTCGGTGAGCAGTTCTTC. It translates to CSAPSPGLAAVGEQFF.